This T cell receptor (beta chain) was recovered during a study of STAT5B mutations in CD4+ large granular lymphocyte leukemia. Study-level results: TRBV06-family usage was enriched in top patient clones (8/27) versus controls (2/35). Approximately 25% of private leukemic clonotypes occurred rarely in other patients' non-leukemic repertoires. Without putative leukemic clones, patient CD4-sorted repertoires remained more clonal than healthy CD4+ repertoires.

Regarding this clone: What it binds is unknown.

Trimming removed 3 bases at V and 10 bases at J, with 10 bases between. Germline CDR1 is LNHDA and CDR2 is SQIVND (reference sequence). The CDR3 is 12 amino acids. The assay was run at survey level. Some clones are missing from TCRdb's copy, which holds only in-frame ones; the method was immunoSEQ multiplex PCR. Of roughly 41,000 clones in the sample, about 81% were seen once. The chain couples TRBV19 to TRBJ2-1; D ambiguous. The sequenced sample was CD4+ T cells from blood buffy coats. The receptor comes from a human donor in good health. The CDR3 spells CASSMAAGEQFF. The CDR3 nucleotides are TGTGCCAGTAGTATGGCGGCCGGGGAGCAGTTCTTC.